This TCR beta chain is drawn from a study of blood T cell repertoires in COVID-19. About the research overall: Sources were T cells, B-cell-depleted T cells, or PBMCs; the material itself was cDNA or gDNA.

Repertoires were generated with immunoSEQ multiplex PCR, while TCRdb's copy carries only in-frame clones and drops some. The data show hundreds of thousands of clones, about 82% seen once. CDR1 and CDR2 (germline): MDHEN, SYDVKM. With 3 bases removed from V and 4 bases from J, the gap between germline ends came to 12 bases. The CDR3 loop spans 14 amino acids. The clonotype originates from a woman between 45 and 65 years old who had recovered from COVID-19. The genes are TRBV28 and TRBJ1-2; D is possibly TRBD1 (5 bases). Sequenced sample: PBMCs or T cells enriched from blood (not recorded which). CDR3: CASSFSQGLYGYTF. As DNA, the CDR3 is TGTGCCAGCAGTTTTAGTCAGGGTCTCTATGGCTACACCTTC.